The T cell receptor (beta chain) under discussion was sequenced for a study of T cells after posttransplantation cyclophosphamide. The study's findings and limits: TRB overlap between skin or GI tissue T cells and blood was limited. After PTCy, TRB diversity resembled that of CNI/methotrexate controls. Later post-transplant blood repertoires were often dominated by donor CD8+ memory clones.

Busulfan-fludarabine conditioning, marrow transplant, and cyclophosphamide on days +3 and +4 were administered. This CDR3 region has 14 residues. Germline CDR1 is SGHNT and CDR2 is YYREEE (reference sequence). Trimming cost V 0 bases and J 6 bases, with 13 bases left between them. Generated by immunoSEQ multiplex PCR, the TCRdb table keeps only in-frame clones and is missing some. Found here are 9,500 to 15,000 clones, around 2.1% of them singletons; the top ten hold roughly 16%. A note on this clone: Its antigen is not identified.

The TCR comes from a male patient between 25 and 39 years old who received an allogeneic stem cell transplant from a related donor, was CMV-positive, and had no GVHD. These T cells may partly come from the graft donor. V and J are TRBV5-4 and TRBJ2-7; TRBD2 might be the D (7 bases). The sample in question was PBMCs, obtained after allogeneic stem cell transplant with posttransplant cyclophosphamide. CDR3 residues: CASSLVRGGGEQYF. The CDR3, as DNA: TGTGCCAGCAGCTTGGTTAGGGGAGGGGGCGAGCAGTACTTC.